What follows describes a single T cell receptor (beta chain). Its antigen is undetermined. A much larger clone lies one base from this, so it may be a read error. These data come from a study of T cell repertoires in cytomegalovirus infection. Study summary: Public TCR beta signatures marked donors with CMV infection and the matching HLA.

The CDR3 length is 15 residues. Study findings and constraints: Summed frequency of public TCR beta families distinguished CMV carriers with the relevant HLA. HLA-C-restricted, CMV-specific TCR beta clonotypes were dominant ex vivo.

TCRdb itself ran the reads through MiXCR, one entry per CDR3 protein. This sample has some 700,000 distinct CDR3 sequences, with 35% to 45% found just once. This sequence joins TRBV12-3 or TRBV12-4 and TRBJ2-5; D gene uncertain. The specimen sequenced was PBMCs. This TCR derives from a human donor in good health (CMV status not recorded). Some clones in this sample may be carry-over from other donors' samples. CDR3 sequence reads: CASSPGPQYQEPQYF. The CDR3 DNA sequence: TGTGCCAGCAGTCCCGGGCCTCAGTACCAAGAGCCCCAGTACTTC.